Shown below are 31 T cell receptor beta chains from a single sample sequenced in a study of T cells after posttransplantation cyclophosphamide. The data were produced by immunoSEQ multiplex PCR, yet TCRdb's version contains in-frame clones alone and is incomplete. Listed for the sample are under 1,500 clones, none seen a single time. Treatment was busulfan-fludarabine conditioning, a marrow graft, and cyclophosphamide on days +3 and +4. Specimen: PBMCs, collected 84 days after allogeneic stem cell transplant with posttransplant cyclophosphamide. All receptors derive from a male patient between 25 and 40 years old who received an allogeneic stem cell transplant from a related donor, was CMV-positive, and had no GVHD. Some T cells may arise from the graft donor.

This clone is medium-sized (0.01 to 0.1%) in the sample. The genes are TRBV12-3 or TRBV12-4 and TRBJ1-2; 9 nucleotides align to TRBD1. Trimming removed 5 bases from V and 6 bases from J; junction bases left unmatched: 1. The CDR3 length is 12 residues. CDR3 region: CASSGQGNGYTF. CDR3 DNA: TGTGCCAGCAGTGGACAGGGGAATGGCTACACCTTC.

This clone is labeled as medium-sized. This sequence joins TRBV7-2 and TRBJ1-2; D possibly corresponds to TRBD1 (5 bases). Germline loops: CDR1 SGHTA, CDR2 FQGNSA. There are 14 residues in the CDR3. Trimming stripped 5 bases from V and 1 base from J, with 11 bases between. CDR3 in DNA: TGTGCCAGCAGCCCGGTGACAGATAACTATGGCTACACCTTC. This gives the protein CASSPVTDNYGYTF. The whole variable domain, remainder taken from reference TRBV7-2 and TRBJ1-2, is GAGVSQSPSNKVTEKGKDVELRCDPISGHTALYWYRQSLGQGLEFLIYFQGNSAPDKSGLPSDRFSAERTGGSVSTLTIQRTQQEDSAVYLCASSPVTDNYGYTFGSGTRLTVV.

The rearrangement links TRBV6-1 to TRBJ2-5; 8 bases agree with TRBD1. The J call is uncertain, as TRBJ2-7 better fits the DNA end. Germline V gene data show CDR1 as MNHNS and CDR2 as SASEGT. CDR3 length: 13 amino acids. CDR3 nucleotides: TGTGCCAGCAGTAGCGGACAGGGCTACGAGCAGTACTTC. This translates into CASSSGQGYEQYF.

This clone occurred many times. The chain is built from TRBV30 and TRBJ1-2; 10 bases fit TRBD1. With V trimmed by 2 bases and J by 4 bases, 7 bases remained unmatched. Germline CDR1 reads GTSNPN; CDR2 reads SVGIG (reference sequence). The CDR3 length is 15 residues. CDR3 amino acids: CAWSWEGQGPYGYTF. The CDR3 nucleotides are TGTGCCTGGAGTTGGGAGGGACAGGGGCCCTATGGCTACACCTTC.

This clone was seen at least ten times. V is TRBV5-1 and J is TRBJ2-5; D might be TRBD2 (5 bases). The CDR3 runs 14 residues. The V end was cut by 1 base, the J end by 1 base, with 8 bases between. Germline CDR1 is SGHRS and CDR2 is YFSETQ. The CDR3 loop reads CASSLTSPQETQYF. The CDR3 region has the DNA TGCGCCAGCAGCTTGACTAGTCCCCAAGAGACCCAGTACTTC.

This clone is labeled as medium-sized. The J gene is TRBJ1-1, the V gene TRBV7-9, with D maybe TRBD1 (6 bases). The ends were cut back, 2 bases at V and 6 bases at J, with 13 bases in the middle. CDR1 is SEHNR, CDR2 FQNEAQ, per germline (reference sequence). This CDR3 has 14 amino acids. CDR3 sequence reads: CASSLIEGGAEAFF. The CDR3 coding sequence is TGTGCCAGCAGCTTAATTGAAGGGGGGGCTGAAGCTTTCTTT.

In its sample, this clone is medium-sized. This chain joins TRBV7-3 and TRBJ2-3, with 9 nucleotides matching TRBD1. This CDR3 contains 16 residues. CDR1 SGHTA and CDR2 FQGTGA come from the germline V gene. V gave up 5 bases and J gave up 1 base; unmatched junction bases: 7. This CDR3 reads CASSPRTGVGTDTQYF. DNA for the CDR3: TGTGCCAGCAGCCCGAGGACAGGGGTGGGCACAGATACGCAGTATTTT.

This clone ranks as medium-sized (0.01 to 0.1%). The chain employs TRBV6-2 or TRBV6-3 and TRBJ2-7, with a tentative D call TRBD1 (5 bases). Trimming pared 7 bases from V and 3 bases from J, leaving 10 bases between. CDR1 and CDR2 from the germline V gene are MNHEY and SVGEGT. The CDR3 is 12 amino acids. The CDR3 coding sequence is TGTGCCAGCACAAACAGGTTCTACGAGCAGTACTTC. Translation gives CASTNRFYEQYF.

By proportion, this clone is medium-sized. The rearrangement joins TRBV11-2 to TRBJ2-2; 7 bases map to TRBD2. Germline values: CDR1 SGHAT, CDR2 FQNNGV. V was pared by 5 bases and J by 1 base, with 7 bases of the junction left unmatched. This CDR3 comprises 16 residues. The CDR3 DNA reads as TGTGCCAGCAGCCCATCCAGCGGGATGAACACCGGGGAGCTGTTTTTT. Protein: CASSPSSGMNTGELFF.

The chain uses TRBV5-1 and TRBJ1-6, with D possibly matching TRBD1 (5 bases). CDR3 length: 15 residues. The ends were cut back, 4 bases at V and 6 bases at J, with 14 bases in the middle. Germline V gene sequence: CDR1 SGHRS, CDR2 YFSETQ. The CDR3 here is CASSPRQGSNSPLHF. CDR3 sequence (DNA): TGCGCCAGCAGCCCACGGCAGGGTTCTAATTCACCCCTCCACTTT.

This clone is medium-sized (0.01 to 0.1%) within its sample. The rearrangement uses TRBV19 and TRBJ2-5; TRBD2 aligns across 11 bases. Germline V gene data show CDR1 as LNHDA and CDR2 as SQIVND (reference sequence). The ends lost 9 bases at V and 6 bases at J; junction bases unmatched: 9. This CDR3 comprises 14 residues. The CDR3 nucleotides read TGTGCCAGCGCGACTAGCGGGGTGAGGAAGACCCAGTACTTC. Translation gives CASATSGVRKTQYF.

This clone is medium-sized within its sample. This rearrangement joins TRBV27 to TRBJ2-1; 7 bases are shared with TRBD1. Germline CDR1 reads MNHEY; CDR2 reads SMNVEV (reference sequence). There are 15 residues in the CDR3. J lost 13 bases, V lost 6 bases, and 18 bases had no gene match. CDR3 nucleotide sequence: TGTGCCAGCAGGCCCGAAGGACAGGTTATAGGAAGACAGTTCTTC. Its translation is CASRPEGQVIGRQFF.

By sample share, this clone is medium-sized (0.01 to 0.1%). Here the CDR3 DNA reads TGTGCCAGCAGCTTAGAAGGAGGGACAGATACGCAGTATTTT. This codes for CASSLEGGTDTQYF. The chain joins TRBV7-9 to TRBJ2-3, with D maybe TRBD2 (6 bases). The germline V and J ends were trimmed by 1 base and 3 bases, with 8 bases remaining between them. This CDR3 is built from 14 residues. Per the germline V gene, CDR1 is SEHNR and CDR2 is FQNEAQ (reference sequence).

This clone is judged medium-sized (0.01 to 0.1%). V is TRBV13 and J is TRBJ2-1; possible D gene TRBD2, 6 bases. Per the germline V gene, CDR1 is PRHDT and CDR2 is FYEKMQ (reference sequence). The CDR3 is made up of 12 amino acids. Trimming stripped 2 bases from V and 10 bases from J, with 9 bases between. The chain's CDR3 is CASSLWAGEQFF. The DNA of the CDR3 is TGTGCCAGCAGCTTATGGGCGGGGGAGCAGTTCTTC.

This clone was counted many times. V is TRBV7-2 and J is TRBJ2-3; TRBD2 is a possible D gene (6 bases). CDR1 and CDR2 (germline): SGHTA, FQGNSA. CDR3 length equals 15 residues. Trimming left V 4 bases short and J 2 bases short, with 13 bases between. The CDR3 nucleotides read TGTGCCAGCAGCTCCCCGGGACTCCTCACAGATACGCAGTATTTT. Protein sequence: CASSSPGLLTDTQYF.

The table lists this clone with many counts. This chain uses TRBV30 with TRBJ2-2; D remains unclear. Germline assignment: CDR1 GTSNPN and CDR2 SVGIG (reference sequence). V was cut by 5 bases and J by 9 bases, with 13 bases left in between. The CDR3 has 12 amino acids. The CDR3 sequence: CAWQVGSRELFF. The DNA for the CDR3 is TGTGCCTGGCAGGTCGGTAGTAGGGAGCTGTTTTTT.

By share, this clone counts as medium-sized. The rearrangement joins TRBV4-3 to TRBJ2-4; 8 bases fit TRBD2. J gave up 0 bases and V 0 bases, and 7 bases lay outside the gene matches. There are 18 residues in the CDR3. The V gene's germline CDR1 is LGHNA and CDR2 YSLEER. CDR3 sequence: CASSQDVFTSGAKNIQYF. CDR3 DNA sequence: TGCGCCAGCAGCCAAGATGTGTTTACTAGCGGAGCCAAAAACATTCAGTACTTC.

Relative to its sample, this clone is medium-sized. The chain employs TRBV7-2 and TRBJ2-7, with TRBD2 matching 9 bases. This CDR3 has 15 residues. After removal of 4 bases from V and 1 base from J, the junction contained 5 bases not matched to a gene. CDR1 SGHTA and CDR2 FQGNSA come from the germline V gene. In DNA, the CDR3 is TGTGCCAGCAGCTCCGGACTAGCGTTATCCTACGAGCAGTACTTC. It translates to CASSSGLALSYEQYF.

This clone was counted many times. The CDR3 here is CASSRDFGRNQPQHF. The CDR3 region has the DNA TGTGCCAGCAGCCGAGATTTTGGGCGAAATCAGCCCCAGCATTTT. The genes are TRBV7-2 and TRBJ1-5; D gene uncertain. The germline V and J ends were trimmed by 5 bases and 4 bases, with 15 bases remaining between them. Per germline, CDR1 SGHTA and CDR2 FQGNSA. The CDR3 is 15 amino acids. The variable domain in full, completed from reference TRBV7-2 and TRBJ1-5, reads GAGVSQSPSNKVTEKGKDVELRCDPISGHTALYWYRQSLGQGLEFLIYFQGNSAPDKSGLPSDRFSAERTGGSVSTLTIQRTQQEDSAVYLCASSRDFGRNQPQHFGDGTRLSIL.

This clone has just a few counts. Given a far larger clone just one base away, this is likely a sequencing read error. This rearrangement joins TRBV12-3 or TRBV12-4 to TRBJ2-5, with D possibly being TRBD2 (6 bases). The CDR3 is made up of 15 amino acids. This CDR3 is CASSYAGTYQEPQYF. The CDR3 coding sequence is TGTGCCAGCAGCTACGCCGGGACTTACCAAGAGCCCCAGTACTTC.

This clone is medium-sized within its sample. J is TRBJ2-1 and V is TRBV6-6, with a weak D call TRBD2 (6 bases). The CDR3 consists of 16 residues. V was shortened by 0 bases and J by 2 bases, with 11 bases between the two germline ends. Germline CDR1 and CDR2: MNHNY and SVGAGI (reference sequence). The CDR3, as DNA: TGTGCCAGCAGTTACTCGCCTAGCGCGACCTACAATGAGCAGTTCTTC. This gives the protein CASSYSPSATYNEQFF.

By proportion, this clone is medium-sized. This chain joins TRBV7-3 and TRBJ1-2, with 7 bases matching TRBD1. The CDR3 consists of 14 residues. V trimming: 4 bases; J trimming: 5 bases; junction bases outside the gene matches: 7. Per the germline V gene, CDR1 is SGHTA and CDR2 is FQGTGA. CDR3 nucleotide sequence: TGTGCCAGCAGCTCAGGGGGGCTTGGGTATGGCTACACCTTC. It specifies CASSSGGLGYGYTF.

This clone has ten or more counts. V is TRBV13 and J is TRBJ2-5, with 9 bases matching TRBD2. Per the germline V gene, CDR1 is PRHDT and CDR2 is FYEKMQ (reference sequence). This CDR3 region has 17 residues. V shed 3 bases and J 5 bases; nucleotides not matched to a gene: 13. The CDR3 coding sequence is TGTGCCAGCAGCTTCCCTCCTAGCGGGATCGGAGGGGAGACCCAGTACTTC. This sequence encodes CASSFPPSGIGGETQYF. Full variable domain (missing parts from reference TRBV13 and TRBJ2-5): AAGVIQSPRHLIKEKRETATLKCYPIPRHDTVYWYQQGPGQDPQFLISFYEKMQSDKGSIPDRFSAQQFSDYHSELNMSSLELGDSALYFCASSFPPSGIGGETQYFGPGTRLLVL.

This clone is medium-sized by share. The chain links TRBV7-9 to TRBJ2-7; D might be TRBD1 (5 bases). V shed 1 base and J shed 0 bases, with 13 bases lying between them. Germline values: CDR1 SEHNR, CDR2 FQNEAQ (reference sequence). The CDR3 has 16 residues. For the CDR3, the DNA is TGTGCCAGCAGCTTAGGTCAGGGATTTTACTCCTACGAGCAGTACTTC. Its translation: CASSLGQGFYSYEQYF.

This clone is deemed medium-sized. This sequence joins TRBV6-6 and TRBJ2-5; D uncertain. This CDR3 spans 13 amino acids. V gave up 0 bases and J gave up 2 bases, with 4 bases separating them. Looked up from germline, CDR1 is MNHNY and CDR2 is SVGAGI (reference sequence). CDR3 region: CASSYSRQETQYF. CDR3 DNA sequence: TGTGCCAGCAGTTACTCGCGGCAAGAGACCCAGTACTTC.

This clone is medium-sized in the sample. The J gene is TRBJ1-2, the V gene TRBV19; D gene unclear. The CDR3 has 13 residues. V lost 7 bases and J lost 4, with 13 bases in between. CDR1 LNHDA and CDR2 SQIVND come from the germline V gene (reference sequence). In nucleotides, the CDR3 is TGTGCCAGTAAACGGTCAGGAGTCTATGGCTACACCTTC. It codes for CASKRSGVYGYTF.

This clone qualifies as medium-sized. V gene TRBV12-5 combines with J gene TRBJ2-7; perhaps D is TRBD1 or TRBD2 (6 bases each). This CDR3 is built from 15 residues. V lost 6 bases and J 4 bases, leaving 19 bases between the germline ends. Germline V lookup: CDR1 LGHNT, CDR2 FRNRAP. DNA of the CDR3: TGTGCTAGTGGCCTTTTAGGGGGAGGAAGGTACGAGCAGTACTTC. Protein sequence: CASGLLGGGRYEQYF. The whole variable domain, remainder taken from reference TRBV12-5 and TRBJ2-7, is DARVTQTPRHKVTEMGQEVTMRCQPILGHNTVFWYRQTMMQGLELLAYFRNRAPLDDSGMPKDRFSAEMPDATLATLKIQPSEPRDSAVYFCASGLLGGGRYEQYFGPGTRLTVT.

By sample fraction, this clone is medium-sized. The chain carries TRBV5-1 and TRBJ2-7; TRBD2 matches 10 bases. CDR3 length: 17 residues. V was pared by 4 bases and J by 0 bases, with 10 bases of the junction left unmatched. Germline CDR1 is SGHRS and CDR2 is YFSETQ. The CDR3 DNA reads TGCGCCAGCAGCCAACCGGGACTAGCGACATACTCCTACGAGCAGTACTTC. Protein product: CASSQPGLATYSYEQYF. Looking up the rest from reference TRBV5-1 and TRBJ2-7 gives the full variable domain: KAGVTQTPRYLIKTRGQQVTLSCSPISGHRSVSWYQQTPGQGLQFLFEYFSETQRNKGNFPGRFSGRQFSNSRSEMNVSTLELGDSALYLCASSQPGLATYSYEQYFGPGTRLTVT.

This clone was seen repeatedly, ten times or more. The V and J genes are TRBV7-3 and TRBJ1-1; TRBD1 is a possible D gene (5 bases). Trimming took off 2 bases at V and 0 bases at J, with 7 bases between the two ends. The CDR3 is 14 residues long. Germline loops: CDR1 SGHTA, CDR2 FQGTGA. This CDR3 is CASSLDSVNTEAFF. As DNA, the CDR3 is TGTGCCAGCAGCTTAGACAGTGTGAACACTGAAGCTTTCTTT.

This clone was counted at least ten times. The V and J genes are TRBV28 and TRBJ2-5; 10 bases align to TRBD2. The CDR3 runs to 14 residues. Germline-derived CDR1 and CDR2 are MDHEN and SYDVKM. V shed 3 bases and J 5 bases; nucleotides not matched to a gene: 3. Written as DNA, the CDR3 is TGTGCCAGCAGTTTGTTACTAGCGGGGGAGACCCAGTACTTC. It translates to CASSLLLAGETQYF.

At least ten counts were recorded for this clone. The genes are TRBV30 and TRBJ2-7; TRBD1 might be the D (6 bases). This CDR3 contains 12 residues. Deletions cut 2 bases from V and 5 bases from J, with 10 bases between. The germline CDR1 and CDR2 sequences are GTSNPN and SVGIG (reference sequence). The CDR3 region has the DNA TGTGCCTGGAGTCGACAGGTTAACGAGCAGTACTTC. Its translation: CAWSRQVNEQYF. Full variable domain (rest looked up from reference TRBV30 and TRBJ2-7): SQTIHQWPATLVQPVGSPLSLECTVEGTSNPNLYWYRQAAGRGLQLLFYSVGIGQISSEVPQNLSASRPQDRQFILSSKKLLLSDSGFYLCAWSRQVNEQYFGPGTRLTVT.